The rows below give T cell receptor beta chains drawn from one sample of a study of T cells in Graves' hyperthyroidism and ophthalmopathy. TCRdb processed the multiplex PCR reads anew with MiXCR; each CDR3 protein has one entry. The sample consists of 300,000 to 350,000 distinct CDR3 sequences, 21% of them appearing once. Sequencing was performed on blood. The source of these receptors is a woman aged 45-60 years with Graves' hyperthyroidism. The CDR3 runs from the conserved cysteine through the conserved F or W. D genes are given only for firm matches. Only some rows state a clone size, as once, few, many or a class for expanded clones.

V,length,J,D,size,DNA,CDR3
TRBV29-1,13,TRBJ2-2,TRBD2,few,TGCAGCTCTGGGGTAGCGGGCACCGGGGAGCTGTTTTTT,CSSGVAGTGELFF
TRBV11-2,13,TRBJ2-7,TRBD1,many,TGTGCCAGCAGCATAGGACAGGTGGGGGAGCAGTACTTC,CASSIGQVGEQYF
TRBV10-3,14,TRBJ1-1,NA,many,TGTGCCATCAGTGAGTCGATGGGGGCCACTGAAGCTTTCTTT,CAISESMGATEAFF
TRBV11-2,20,TRBJ2-1,TRBD2,NA,TGTGCCAGCAGATCCATTAGCGGGAGGGCCCGGGGCGGCTCCTACAATGAGCAGTTCTTC,CASRSISGRARGGSYNEQFF
TRBV12-3/TRBV12-4,15,TRBJ2-6,TRBD1,many,TGTGCCAGTGGACAGGGGGCGGCTGGGGCCAACGTCCTGACTTTC,CASGQGAAGANVLTF
TRBV19,13,TRBJ1-2,TRBD1,NA,TGTGCCAGTAGTACGGACAGGTACTATGGCTACACCTTC,CASSTDRYYGYTF
TRBV28,15,TRBJ1-5,TRBD1,many,TGTGCCAGCAGTCTCCGACAGGGGGACTATCAGCCCCAGCATTTT,CASSLRQGDYQPQHF
TRBV11-2,12,TRBJ2-1,NA,few,TGTGCCAACAGCACCACCCCCCATGAGCAGTTCTTC,CANSTTPHEQFF
TRBV5-1,14,TRBJ1-2,TRBD1,many,TGCGCCAGCAGCTCGGACAGGTTAAACTATGGCTACACCTTC,CASSSDRLNYGYTF
TRBV9,14,TRBJ2-7,TRBD2,many,TGTGCCAGCAGCCGGGCTAGCGGGGGGTACGAGCAGTACTTC,CASSRASGGYEQYF
TRBV12-3/TRBV12-4,15,TRBJ2-3,TRBD1,few,TGTGCCAGCAGTTTACGACAGGGGGCCGGAGATACGCAGTATTTT,CASSLRQGAGDTQYF
TRBV29-1,15,TRBJ2-4,NA,NA,TGCAGCGTTGCCCAGGGATCTCTAGCCAAAAACATTCAGTACTTC,CSVAQGSLAKNIQYF
TRBV18,15,TRBJ1-1,NA,once,TGTGCCAGCTCACTAATAAAGGGGGGACGCACTGAAGCTTTCTTT,CASSLIKGGRTEAFF
TRBV27,19,TRBJ2-5,TRBD2,NA,TGTGCCAGCAGCAAGACGGGGACTAGCGGGACCAGGCCGTGGGAGACCCAGTACTTC,CASSKTGTSGTRPWETQYF
TRBV19,13,TRBJ1-4,NA,NA,TGTGCCAGTACCACAATCGGTCGAGAAAAACTGTTTTTT,CASTTIGREKLFF
TRBV28,12,TRBJ2-7,NA,many,TGTGCCAGCAGTTCCGCTTACAGCGAGCAGTACTTC,CASSSAYSEQYF
TRBV25-1,15,TRBJ2-1,TRBD1,few,TGTGCCAGCAGTCTGCCCGGGACAGGATACAATGAGCAGTTCTTC,CASSLPGTGYNEQFF
TRBV18,15,TRBJ2-3,NA,many,TGTGCCAGCTCACCACTTGATACTAGCACAGATACGCAGTATTTT,CASSPLDTSTDTQYF
TRBV7-9,14,TRBJ2-1,TRBD2,many,TGTGCCAGCAGCCCCGAGGGACTAGCAAATGAGCAGTTCTTC,CASSPEGLANEQFF
TRBV7-7,15,TRBJ2-1,TRBD1,few,TGTGCTAGCAGCTTAGGGGGCGGCTCCTGCAATGAGCAGTTCTTC,CASSLGGGSCNEQFF
TRBV6-2/TRBV6-3,13,TRBJ1-5,NA,once,TGTGCCACCCTGGACGGCGGTTTGTGGCCCCAGCATTTT,CATLDGGLWPQHF
TRBV24-1,13,TRBJ2-7,NA,many,TGTGCCACCAGTGACGATTGGGGGTACGAGCAGTACTTC,CATSDDWGYEQYF
TRBV6-2/TRBV6-3,15,TRBJ2-5,TRBD1,many,TGTGCCAGCAGTTCTGCAGGGACAGCTAAAGAGACCCAGTACTTC,CASSSAGTAKETQYF
TRBV15,14,TRBJ2-5,TRBD1,many,TGTGCCACCAGCACGGGACAGGTACAGGATACCCAGTACTTC,CATSTGQVQDTQYF
TRBV7-9,14,TRBJ1-6,NA,few,TGTGCCAGCAGCCGGGAGGCCTATAATTCACCCCTCCACTTT,CASSREAYNSPLHF
TRBV2,14,TRBJ2-1,TRBD2,few,TGTGCCAGCAAAGCGGGAGGGTCGTACAATGAGCAGTTCTTC,CASKAGGSYNEQFF
TRBV20-1,13,TRBJ2-3,TRBD2,NA,TGCAGTGCCGTAGCGGGAGCCACAGATACGCAGTATTTT,CSAVAGATDTQYF
TRBV9,15,TRBJ2-3,NA,many,TGTGCCAGCAGCGCCTTCATCCCGGGCACAGATACGCAGTATTTT,CASSAFIPGTDTQYF
TRBV7-9,15,TRBJ2-5,NA,NA,TGTGCCAGCAGCTTACCGGGGCCGGCAACGGGGCCCCAGTACTTC,CASSLPGPATGPQYF
TRBV6-1,18,TRBJ1-5,TRBD1,NA,TGTGCCAGCAGCCGTGTCCGCGGGGACAGGGGAAGCAATCAGCCCCAGCATTTT,CASSRVRGDRGSNQPQHF
TRBV28,15,TRBJ1-6,TRBD1,few,TGTGCCAGCAGTTCCCCAGGGGGTCGGATTTCATCCCTCCACTTT,CASSSPGGRISSLHF
TRBV7-3,17,TRBJ2-1,NA,few,TGTGCCAGCAGCTTAGCCCCAGGGGCCCACACCACCAATGAGCAGTTCTTC,CASSLAPGAHTTNEQFF
TRBV28,12,TRBJ1-1,NA,many,TGTGCCAGCGGGGTAACCGCGACTGAAGCTTTCTTT,CASGVTATEAFF
TRBV28,12,TRBJ2-1,NA,few,TGTGCCAGCAGTTTATGGGCAAGTGAGCAGTTCTTC,CASSLWASEQFF
TRBV27,14,TRBJ2-1,NA,many,TGTGCCAGCAGTTCCGCCAGCTCCTACAATGAGCAGTTCTTC,CASSSASSYNEQFF
TRBV7-9,12,TRBJ2-4,NA,many,TGTGCCAGCAGTCGCCCCTTTGGCAATCAGTACTTC,CASSRPFGNQYF
TRBV20-1,15,TRBJ2-7,TRBD2,NA,TGCAGTGCTAGAGTTTTCTTGGGGACTAGTAATGAGCAGTACTTC,CSARVFLGTSNEQYF
TRBV5-1,13,TRBJ2-2,NA,NA,TGCGCCAGCAGCGTCCAAAGCACCAGGGAGCTGTTTTTT,CASSVQSTRELFF
TRBV7-9,17,TRBJ2-3,TRBD2,many,TGTGCCAGCAGCTTAAACCCCGGAGCGGGAGTCACAGATACGCAGTATTTT,CASSLNPGAGVTDTQYF
TRBV4-1,16,TRBJ2-1,NA,once,TGCGCCAGCAGCCAAGAAGGGGTGAGGTCCTACAATGAGCAGTTCTTC,CASSQEGVRSYNEQFF
TRBV20-1,14,TRBJ2-3,NA,many,TGCAGTGCTAAACCGGCCCTAGCAGCAGATACGCAGTATTTT,CSAKPALAADTQYF
TRBV28,13,TRBJ2-5,TRBD2,NA,TGTGCCTGTAGGGCGGGGGGGGCGGAGACCCAGTACTTC,CACRAGGAETQYF